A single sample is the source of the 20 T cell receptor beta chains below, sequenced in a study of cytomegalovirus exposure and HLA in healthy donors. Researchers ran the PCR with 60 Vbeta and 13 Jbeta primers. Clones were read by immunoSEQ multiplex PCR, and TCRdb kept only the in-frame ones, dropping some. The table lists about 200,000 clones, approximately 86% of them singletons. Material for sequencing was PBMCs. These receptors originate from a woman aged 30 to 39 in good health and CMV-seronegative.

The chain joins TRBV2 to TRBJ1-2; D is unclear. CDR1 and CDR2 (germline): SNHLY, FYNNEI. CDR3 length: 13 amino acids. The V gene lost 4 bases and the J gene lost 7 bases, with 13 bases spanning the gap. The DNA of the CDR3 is TGTGCCAGCAGTGCGGCAGTAACGGGTGGCTACACCTTC. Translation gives CASSAAVTGGYTF.

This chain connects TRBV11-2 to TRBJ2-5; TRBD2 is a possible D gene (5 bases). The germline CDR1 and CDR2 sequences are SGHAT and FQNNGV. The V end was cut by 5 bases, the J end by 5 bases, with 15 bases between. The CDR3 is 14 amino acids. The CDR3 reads CASSPAGYRETQYF. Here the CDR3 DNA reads TGTGCCAGCAGCCCCGCGGGCTACCGGGAGACCCAGTACTTC.

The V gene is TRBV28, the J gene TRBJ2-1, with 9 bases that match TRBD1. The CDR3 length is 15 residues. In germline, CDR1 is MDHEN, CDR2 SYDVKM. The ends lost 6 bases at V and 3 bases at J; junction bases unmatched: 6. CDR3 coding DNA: TGTGCCAGCAGATCAACAGGGGGCAACTACAATGAGCAGTTCTTC. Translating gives CASRSTGGNYNEQFF.

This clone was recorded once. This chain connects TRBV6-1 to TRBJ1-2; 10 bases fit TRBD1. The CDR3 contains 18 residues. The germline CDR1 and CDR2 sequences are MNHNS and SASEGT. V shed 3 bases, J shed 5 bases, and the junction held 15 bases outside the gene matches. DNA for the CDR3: TGTGCCAGCAGTGAGGTTTACCGGACAGGGGGTGCAATTTATGGCTACACCTTC. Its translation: CASSEVYRTGGAIYGYTF.

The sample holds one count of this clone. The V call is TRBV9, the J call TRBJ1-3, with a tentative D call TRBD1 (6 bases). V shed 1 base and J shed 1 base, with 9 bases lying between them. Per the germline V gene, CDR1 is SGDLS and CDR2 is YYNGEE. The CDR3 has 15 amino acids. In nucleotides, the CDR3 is TGTGCCAGCAGCGTACAGGGGTTATCTGGAAACACCATATATTTT. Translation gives CASSVQGLSGNTIYF.

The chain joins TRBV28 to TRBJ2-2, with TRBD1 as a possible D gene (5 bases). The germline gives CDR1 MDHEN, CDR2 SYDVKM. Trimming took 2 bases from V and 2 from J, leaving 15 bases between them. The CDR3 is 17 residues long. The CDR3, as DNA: TGTGCCAGCAGTTTACCCCCAGGGAAGAGAAACACCGGGGAGCTGTTTTTT. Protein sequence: CASSLPPGKRNTGELFF.

CDR3 DNA sequence: TGTGCCAGCAGCTCCGAGAGGGCCTACAATGAGCAGTTCTTC. It specifies CASSSERAYNEQFF. V is TRBV11-2 and J is TRBJ2-1; D possibly corresponds to TRBD2 (5 bases). The CDR3 covers 14 residues. Germline CDR1 and CDR2: SGHAT and FQNNGV. V was pared by 4 bases and J by 2 bases, with 9 bases between.

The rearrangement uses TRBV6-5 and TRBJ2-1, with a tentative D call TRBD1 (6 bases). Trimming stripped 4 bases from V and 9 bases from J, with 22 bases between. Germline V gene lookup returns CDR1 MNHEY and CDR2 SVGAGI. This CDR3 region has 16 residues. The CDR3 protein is CASSSTGSAGPAEQFF. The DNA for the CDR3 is TGTGCCAGCAGTTCCACAGGGAGTGCGGGTCCGGCTGAGCAGTTCTTC.

CDR3 loop: CASAQEGYGNTIYF. The CDR3 coding sequence is TGCGCCAGCGCCCAGGAGGGGTACGGAAACACCATATATTTT. The rearrangement links TRBV5-1 to TRBJ1-3; weak D call: TRBD1 (5 bases). The CDR3 totals 14 residues. CDR1 is SGHRS, CDR2 YFSETQ, per germline. The V end lost 7 bases, the J end lost 4 bases, and 15 bases lay between the germline ends.

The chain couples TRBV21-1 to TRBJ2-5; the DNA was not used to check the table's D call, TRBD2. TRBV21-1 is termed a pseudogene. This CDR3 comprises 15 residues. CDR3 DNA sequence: TGTGCCAGCAAGAAACCGGGGGGTGAGGAAGAGACCCAGTACTTC. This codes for CASKKPGGEEETQYF.

The chain's CDR3 is CASSRQGVSWNTGELFF. CDR3 DNA sequence: TGTGCCAGCAGCCGACAGGGGGTATCTTGGAACACCGGGGAGCTGTTTTTT. J is TRBJ2-2 and V is TRBV11-2; 9 nucleotides match TRBD1. Per the germline V gene, CDR1 is SGHAT and CDR2 is FQNNGV. This CDR3 region has 17 residues. The V gene end was trimmed by 5 bases and the J gene end by 1 base; junction bases not matched to a gene: 8.

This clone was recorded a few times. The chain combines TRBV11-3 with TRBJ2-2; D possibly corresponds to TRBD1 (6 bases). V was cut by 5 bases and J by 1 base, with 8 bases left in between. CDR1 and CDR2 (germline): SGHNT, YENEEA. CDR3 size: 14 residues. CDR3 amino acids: CASSMGQNTGELFF. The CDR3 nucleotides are TGTGCCAGCAGCATGGGACAGAACACCGGGGAGCTGTTTTTT.

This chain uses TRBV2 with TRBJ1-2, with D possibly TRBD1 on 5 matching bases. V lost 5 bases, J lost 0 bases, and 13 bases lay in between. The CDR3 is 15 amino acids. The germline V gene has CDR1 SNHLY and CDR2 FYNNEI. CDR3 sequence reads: CASSPRQQPNYGYTF. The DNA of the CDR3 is TGTGCCAGCAGTCCCCGACAGCAACCTAACTATGGCTACACCTTC.

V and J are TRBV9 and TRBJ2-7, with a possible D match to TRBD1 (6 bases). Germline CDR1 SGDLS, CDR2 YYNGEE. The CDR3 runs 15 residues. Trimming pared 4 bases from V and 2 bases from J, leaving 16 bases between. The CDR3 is CASSPQGLSTYEQYF. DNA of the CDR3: TGTGCCAGCAGCCCACAGGGTTTGAGTACCTACGAGCAGTACTTC.

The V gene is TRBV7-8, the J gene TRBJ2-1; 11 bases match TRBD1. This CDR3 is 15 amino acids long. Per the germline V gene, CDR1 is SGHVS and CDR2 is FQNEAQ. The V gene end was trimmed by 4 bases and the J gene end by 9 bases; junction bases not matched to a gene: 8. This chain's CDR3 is CASSSPDRGRFEQFF. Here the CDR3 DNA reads TGTGCCAGCAGCTCCCCGGACAGGGGGCGGTTTGAGCAGTTCTTC.

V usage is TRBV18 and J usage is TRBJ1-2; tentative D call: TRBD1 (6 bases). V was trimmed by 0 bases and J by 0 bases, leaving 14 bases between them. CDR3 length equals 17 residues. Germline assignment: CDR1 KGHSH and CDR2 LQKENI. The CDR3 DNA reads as TGTGCCAGCTCACCACCGGGGGCCACTGTCACTAACTATGGCTACACCTTC. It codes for CASSPPGATVTNYGYTF. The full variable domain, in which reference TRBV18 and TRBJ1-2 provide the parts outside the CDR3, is NAGVMQNPRHLVRRRGQEARLRCSPMKGHSHVYWYRQLPEEGLKFMVYLQKENIIDESGMPKERFSAEFPKEGPSILRIQQVVRGDSAAYFCASSPPGATVTNYGYTFGSGTRLTVV.

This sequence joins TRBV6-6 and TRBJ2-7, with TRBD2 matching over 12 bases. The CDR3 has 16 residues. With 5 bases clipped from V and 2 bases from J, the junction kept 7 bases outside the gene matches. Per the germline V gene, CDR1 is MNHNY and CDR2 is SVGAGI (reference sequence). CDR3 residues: CASSQTSGSYAYEQYF. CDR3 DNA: TGTGCCAGCAGTCAGACTAGCGGGAGTTACGCCTACGAGCAGTACTTC.

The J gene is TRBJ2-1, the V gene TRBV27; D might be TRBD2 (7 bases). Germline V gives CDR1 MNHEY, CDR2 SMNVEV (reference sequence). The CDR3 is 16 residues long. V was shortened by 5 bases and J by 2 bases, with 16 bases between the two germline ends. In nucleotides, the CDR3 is TGTGCCAGCAGTCCCGAGGCGGGGGCGACCTACAATGAGCAGTTCTTC. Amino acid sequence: CASSPEAGATYNEQFF.

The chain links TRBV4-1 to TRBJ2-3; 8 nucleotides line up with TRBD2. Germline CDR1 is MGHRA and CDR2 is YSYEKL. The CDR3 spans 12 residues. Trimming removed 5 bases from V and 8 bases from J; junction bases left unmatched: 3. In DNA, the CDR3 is TGCGCCAGCAGCGAAGCGGGAGTTACGCAGTATTTT. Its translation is CASSEAGVTQYF.

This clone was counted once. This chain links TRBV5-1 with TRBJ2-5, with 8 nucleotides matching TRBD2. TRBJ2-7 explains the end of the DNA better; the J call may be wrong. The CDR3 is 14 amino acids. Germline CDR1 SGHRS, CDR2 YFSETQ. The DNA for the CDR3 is TGCGCCAGCAGCCCGGGGGGGGCCCTGTACGAGCAGTACTTC. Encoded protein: CASSPGGALYEQYF.